These T cell receptor beta chains were read from a single sample in a study of regulatory T cells in long-lasting Graves disease. TCRdb reprocessed the multiplex PCR reads with MiXCR, giving one entry per CDR3 protein. Of some 440,000 distinct CDR3 sequences in the sample, around 21% were seen once. The sample consisted of peripheral blood mononuclear cells (PBMCs), taken when the disease was refractory, from a patient treated with antithyroid drugs. Source of these receptors: a female donor with Graves disease. CDR3s include the opening cysteine and the closing phenylalanine or tryptophan. Each record gives: J gene, D gene, clone size, V gene, CDR3 protein, CDR3 DNA. The D gene is left open where the match is weak. Clone size appears in some rows only: once, few, many, or a class for an expanded clone.

j_gene: TRBJ2-2
d_gene: TRBD2
abundance: few
v_gene: TRBV7-9
CDR3aa: CASGLAGSGELFF
CDR3nt: TGTGCCAGCGGACTAGCGGGATCGGGGGAGCTGTTTTTT

j_gene: TRBJ2-3
d_gene: .
abundance: .
v_gene: TRBV27
CDR3aa: CASSLVKTDTQYF
CDR3nt: TGTGCCAGCAGTCTAGTGAAGACAGATACGCAGTATTTT

j_gene: TRBJ1-1
d_gene: TRBD1
abundance: few
v_gene: TRBV19
CDR3aa: CASRGFGQGAPNTEAFF
CDR3nt: TGTGCCAGTAGGGGATTCGGGCAGGGGGCTCCGAACACTGAAGCTTTCTTT

j_gene: TRBJ2-1
d_gene: TRBD2
abundance: few
v_gene: TRBV6-2/TRBV6-3
CDR3aa: CASSYGLAGTYEQFF
CDR3nt: TGTGCCAGCAGTTATGGACTAGCGGGAACGTATGAGCAGTTCTTC

j_gene: TRBJ2-5
d_gene: .
abundance: .
v_gene: TRBV7-6
CDR3aa: CASSLASAGRGETQYF
CDR3nt: TGTGCCAGCAGCTTAGCGTCGGCAGGCAGGGGAGAGACCCAGTACTTC

j_gene: TRBJ1-2
d_gene: .
abundance: many
v_gene: TRBV6-2/TRBV6-3
CDR3aa: CASSGGTNYGYTF
CDR3nt: TGCGCCAGCAGCGGGGGAACGAACTATGGCTACACCTTC

j_gene: TRBJ2-7
d_gene: TRBD2
abundance: many
v_gene: TRBV12-3/TRBV12-4
CDR3aa: CASNFHGGGTRSYEQYF
CDR3nt: TGTGCCAGCAACTTCCACGGCGGTGGGACTAGATCATACGAGCAGTACTTC

j_gene: TRBJ1-4
d_gene: TRBD1
abundance: many
v_gene: TRBV28
CDR3aa: CASSLTGAANEKLFF
CDR3nt: TGTGCCAGCAGTCTAACAGGGGCGGCTAATGAAAAACTGTTTTTT

j_gene: TRBJ2-7
d_gene: TRBD2
abundance: .
v_gene: TRBV7-2
CDR3aa: CASSFPRFAWSSGGTYEQYF
CDR3nt: TGTGCCAGCAGCTTCCCACGGTTCGCGTGGTCTAGCGGGGGTACCTACGAGCAGTACTTC

j_gene: TRBJ2-5
d_gene: .
abundance: .
v_gene: TRBV5-4
CDR3aa: CASSGRDAEQETQYF
CDR3nt: TGTGCCAGCAGCGGCCGGGACGCCGAACAAGAGACCCAGTACTTC

j_gene: TRBJ1-3
d_gene: .
abundance: few
v_gene: TRBV18
CDR3aa: CASSPPLSGNTIYF
CDR3nt: TGTGCCAGCTCACCACCGCTCTCCGGAAACACCATATATTTT

j_gene: TRBJ2-2
d_gene: TRBD1
abundance: .
v_gene: TRBV10-3
CDR3aa: CATTKKQGNGELFF
CDR3nt: TGTGCCACTACAAAGAAACAGGGGAACGGGGAGCTGTTTTTT

j_gene: TRBJ1-1
d_gene: .
abundance: .
v_gene: TRBV29-1
CDR3aa: CSVVGGNAFF
CDR3nt: TGCAGCGTTGTCGGGGGGAACGCTTTCTTT

j_gene: TRBJ1-6
d_gene: .
abundance: many
v_gene: TRBV6-1
CDR3aa: CASTDGGALHF
CDR3nt: TGTGCCAGCACCGACGGGGGAGCCCTCCACTTT

j_gene: TRBJ1-1
d_gene: TRBD1
abundance: few
v_gene: TRBV3-1
CDR3aa: CASSQKTGGTEAFF
CDR3nt: TGTGCCAGCAGTCAGAAAACAGGGGGGACTGAAGCTTTCTTT

j_gene: TRBJ2-2
d_gene: TRBD1
abundance: .
v_gene: TRBV19
CDR3aa: CASSSQQGYTGELFF
CDR3nt: TGTGCCAGCAGTTCCCAACAGGGGTACACCGGGGAGCTGTTTTTT

j_gene: TRBJ2-1
d_gene: TRBD2
abundance: .
v_gene: TRBV6-2/TRBV6-3
CDR3aa: CASRSLPGGHNEQFF
CDR3nt: TGTGCCAGCAGATCCCTTCCGGGAGGTCACAATGAGCAGTTCTTC

j_gene: TRBJ1-2
d_gene: .
abundance: few
v_gene: TRBV28
CDR3aa: CASSTYLYGYTF
CDR3nt: TGTGCCAGCAGTACCTACCTCTATGGCTACACCTTC

j_gene: TRBJ1-1
d_gene: .
abundance: few
v_gene: TRBV30
CDR3aa: CAWSGGGDEAFF
CDR3nt: TGTGCCTGGAGTGGAGGCGGGGATGAAGCTTTCTTT

j_gene: TRBJ1-1
d_gene: TRBD1
abundance: few
v_gene: TRBV4-2
CDR3aa: CASKYEAGQSNTEAFF
CDR3nt: TGTGCCAGCAAATATGAGGCGGGACAGTCGAACACTGAAGCTTTCTTT

j_gene: TRBJ2-2
d_gene: .
abundance: .
v_gene: TRBV5-1
CDR3aa: CASSLRRANTGELFF
CDR3nt: TGCGCCAGCAGCTTAAGACGGGCGAACACCGGGGAGCTGTTTTTT

j_gene: TRBJ2-5
d_gene: .
abundance: many
v_gene: TRBV7-2
CDR3aa: CASSKDSSKETQYF
CDR3nt: TGTGCCAGCAGCAAAGACAGCTCCAAAGAGACCCAGTACTTC

j_gene: TRBJ2-7
d_gene: TRBD1
abundance: .
v_gene: TRBV29-1
CDR3aa: CSVDLGQAYEQYF
CDR3nt: TGCAGCGTAGACCTGGGACAGGCCTACGAGCAGTACTTC

j_gene: TRBJ2-5
d_gene: .
abundance: few
v_gene: TRBV7-9
CDR3aa: CASSSKGSTEETQYF
CDR3nt: TGTGCCAGCAGCTCCAAGGGGTCAACCGAAGAGACCCAGTACTTC

j_gene: TRBJ2-5
d_gene: .
abundance: .
v_gene: TRBV3-1
CDR3aa: CASSPDLRETQYF
CDR3nt: TGTGCCAGCAGCCCTGACTTGAGGGAGACCCAGTACTTC

j_gene: TRBJ2-7
d_gene: TRBD1
abundance: .
v_gene: TRBV28
CDR3aa: CASRRGQGSYEQYF
CDR3nt: TGTGCCAGCAGGCGTGGACAGGGCTCCTACGAGCAGTACTTC

j_gene: TRBJ2-7
d_gene: .
abundance: many
v_gene: TRBV7-9
CDR3aa: CASSSGHFGLYEQYF
CDR3nt: TGTGCCAGCAGTTCGGGACATTTTGGTTTGTACGAGCAGTACTTC

j_gene: TRBJ1-1
d_gene: TRBD1
abundance: few
v_gene: TRBV30
CDR3aa: CARTGGWNTEAFF
CDR3nt: TGTGCCCGGACAGGGGGTTGGAACACTGAAGCTTTCTTT

j_gene: TRBJ2-7
d_gene: .
abundance: .
v_gene: TRBV11-2
CDR3aa: CASSLPAGGRGEQYF
CDR3nt: TGTGCCAGCAGCTTACCGGCCGGCGGAAGGGGCGAGCAGTACTTC

j_gene: TRBJ1-2
d_gene: .
abundance: many
v_gene: TRBV12-3/TRBV12-4
CDR3aa: CASSLAGGPNYGYTF
CDR3nt: TGTGCCAGCAGTTTAGCGGGGGGGCCTAACTATGGCTACACCTTC

j_gene: TRBJ2-5
d_gene: .
abundance: few
v_gene: TRBV5-1
CDR3aa: CASSFELPQETQYF
CDR3nt: TGCGCCAGCAGCTTTGAGCTGCCCCAGGAGACCCAGTACTTC

j_gene: TRBJ2-1
d_gene: TRBD2
abundance: few
v_gene: TRBV9
CDR3aa: CASSARGTSVADEQFF
CDR3nt: TGTGCCAGCAGCGCCCGGGGGACTAGCGTTGCCGATGAGCAGTTCTTC

j_gene: TRBJ2-7
d_gene: TRBD2
abundance: few
v_gene: TRBV11-2
CDR3aa: CASSLGAGLDYEQYF
CDR3nt: TGTGCCAGCAGCCTGGGCGCGGGACTAGACTACGAGCAGTACTTC

j_gene: TRBJ2-7
d_gene: TRBD2
abundance: .
v_gene: TRBV10-3
CDR3aa: CAIRSVAGVSSTHEQYF
CDR3nt: TGTGCCATCCGATCGGTAGCGGGAGTGTCATCTACCCACGAGCAGTACTTC

j_gene: TRBJ2-7
d_gene: .
abundance: .
v_gene: TRBV14
CDR3aa: CASSHPTRAYEQYF
CDR3nt: TGTGCCAGCAGCCACCCCACTAGGGCCTACGAGCAGTACTTC

j_gene: TRBJ1-3
d_gene: .
abundance: few
v_gene: TRBV12-3/TRBV12-4
CDR3aa: CASTVGVAGNTIYF
CDR3nt: TGTGCCAGCACCGTGGGGGTAGCTGGAAACACCATATATTTT

j_gene: TRBJ1-1
d_gene: .
abundance: many
v_gene: TRBV15
CDR3aa: CATSRLGKGSEAFF
CDR3nt: TGTGCCACCAGCAGACTCGGAAAGGGATCTGAAGCTTTCTTT

j_gene: TRBJ2-6
d_gene: .
abundance: few
v_gene: TRBV15
CDR3aa: CATSRDPRSADLASGANVLTF
CDR3nt: TGTGCCACCAGCAGAGATCCAAGGTCGGCAGACCTAGCCTCTGGGGCCAACGTCCTGACTTTC

j_gene: TRBJ2-1
d_gene: TRBD2
abundance: few
v_gene: TRBV4-3
CDR3aa: CASSQDWVGTRNEQFF
CDR3nt: TGCGCCAGCAGCCAAGATTGGGTCGGGACTAGGAATGAGCAGTTCTTC

j_gene: TRBJ1-5
d_gene: TRBD1
abundance: few
v_gene: TRBV12-3/TRBV12-4
CDR3aa: CASSSDKQGYQPQHF
CDR3nt: TGTGCCAGCAGTTCCGATAAACAGGGGTATCAGCCCCAGCATTTT

j_gene: TRBJ2-1
d_gene: TRBD1
abundance: .
v_gene: TRBV27
CDR3aa: CASRTGDAEQFF
CDR3nt: TGTGCCAGCAGGACAGGGGACGCCGAGCAGTTCTTC

j_gene: TRBJ2-7
d_gene: .
abundance: .
v_gene: TRBV7-6
CDR3aa: CASSLNREYEQYF
CDR3nt: TGTGCCAGCAGCTTAAACAGGGAATACGAGCAGTACTTC

j_gene: TRBJ2-7
d_gene: .
abundance: .
v_gene: TRBV20-1
CDR3aa: CSASQYEQYF
CDR3nt: TGCAGTGCTAGTCAGTACGAGCAGTACTTC

j_gene: TRBJ1-1
d_gene: .
abundance: few
v_gene: TRBV5-1
CDR3aa: CASSLGILAHLPQNTEAFF
CDR3nt: TGCGCCAGCAGCTTAGGAATACTGGCTCACCTCCCCCAGAACACTGAAGCTTTCTTT